These T cell receptor beta chains were read from a single sample in a study of PD-1 blockade in classical Hodgkin lymphoma. Data came from immunoSEQ multiplex PCR; TCRdb stores just in-frame clones and leaves some out. In the table there are some 6,800 clones, around 80% of which are singletons. The sample was peripheral blood mononuclear cells (PBMCs), taken at baseline. Receptors were obtained from a human donor with classical Hodgkin lymphoma. Both conserved end residues are part of each CDR3. The D gene is left open where the match is weak. The size entry is marked missing in some rows and otherwise reads once, few, many or a size class.

J gene: TRBJ2-2
clone size: -
D gene: -
V gene: TRBV27
CDR3 protein: CASSLTAGELFF
CDR3 DNA: TGTGCCAGCAGTCTTACAGCCGGGGAGCTGTTTTTT

J gene: TRBJ2-2
clone size: -
D gene: TRBD1
V gene: TRBV27
CDR3 protein: CASRGQGVGTGELFF
CDR3 DNA: TGTGCCAGCAGGGGACAGGGGGTTGGGACCGGGGAGCTGTTTTTT

J gene: TRBJ2-2
clone size: -
D gene: -
V gene: TRBV6-1
CDR3 protein: CASSVVDVRTGELFF
CDR3 DNA: TGTGCCAGCAGTGTAGTGGACGTACGCACCGGGGAGCTGTTTTTT

J gene: TRBJ1-1
clone size: -
D gene: -
V gene: TRBV5-1
CDR3 protein: CASRQALLTNTEAFF
CDR3 DNA: TGCGCCAGCAGACAAGCTCTGCTGACGAACACTGAAGCTTTCTTT

J gene: TRBJ2-5
clone size: -
D gene: -
V gene: TRBV5-6
CDR3 protein: CASSLSIFQETQYF
CDR3 DNA: TGTGCCAGCAGCTTGAGTATCTTTCAAGAGACCCAGTACTTC

J gene: TRBJ2-1
clone size: -
D gene: TRBD1
V gene: TRBV4-1
CDR3 protein: CASSQVTGTGVYNEQFF
CDR3 DNA: TGCGCCAGCAGCCAAGTCACCGGGACAGGGGTTTACAATGAGCAGTTCTTC

J gene: TRBJ1-1
clone size: -
D gene: -
V gene: TRBV6-5
CDR3 protein: CASRRPSTEAFF
CDR3 DNA: TGTGCCAGCAGGCGGCCAAGCACTGAAGCTTTCTTT

J gene: TRBJ1-3
clone size: -
D gene: TRBD1
V gene: TRBV6-5
CDR3 protein: CASSLTTGAGNTIYF
CDR3 DNA: TGTGCCAGCAGTCTTACGACAGGGGCAGGAAACACCATATATTTT

J gene: TRBJ1-5
clone size: -
D gene: -
V gene: TRBV5-1
CDR3 protein: CASSLRGNQPQHF
CDR3 DNA: TGCGCCAGCAGCTTGCGAGGGAATCAGCCCCAGCATTTT

J gene: TRBJ1-1
clone size: medium-sized
D gene: -
V gene: TRBV11-2
CDR3 protein: CASSPPNRVEAFF
CDR3 DNA: TGTGCCAGCAGCCCACCCAACAGGGTTGAAGCTTTCTTT

J gene: TRBJ1-5
clone size: once
D gene: -
V gene: TRBV6-4
CDR3 protein: CASSKEGGRNQPQHF
CDR3 DNA: TGTGCCAGCAGCAAGGAGGGTGGGAGGAATCAGCCCCAGCATTTT

J gene: TRBJ1-2
clone size: -
D gene: -
V gene: TRBV29-1
CDR3 protein: CSVSTGSTGYTF
CDR3 DNA: TGCAGCGTTAGTACAGGGTCGACTGGCTACACCTTC

J gene: TRBJ1-1
clone size: -
D gene: -
V gene: TRBV5-1
CDR3 protein: CASSLERGRTEAFF
CDR3 DNA: TGCGCCAGCAGCTTGGAAAGGGGAAGGACTGAAGCTTTCTTT

J gene: TRBJ2-2
clone size: -
D gene: -
V gene: TRBV7-3
CDR3 protein: CASSSLNGELFF
CDR3 DNA: TGTGCCAGCAGCTCCCTGAACGGGGAGCTGTTTTTT

J gene: TRBJ1-3
clone size: -
D gene: -
V gene: TRBV5-1
CDR3 protein: CASSLDGLSGNTIYF
CDR3 DNA: TGCGCCAGCAGCTTGGACGGCCTCTCTGGAAACACCATATATTTT

J gene: TRBJ2-3
clone size: -
D gene: -
V gene: TRBV6-6
CDR3 protein: CASRFLGHTQYF
CDR3 DNA: TGTGCCAGCAGATTCCTCGGGCATACGCAGTATTTT

J gene: TRBJ2-7
clone size: -
D gene: -
V gene: TRBV7-2
CDR3 protein: CASTAYEQYF
CDR3 DNA: TGTGCCAGCACCGCGTACGAGCAGTACTTC

J gene: TRBJ1-1
clone size: -
D gene: -
V gene: TRBV30
CDR3 protein: CAWELVVGNTEAFF
CDR3 DNA: TGTGCCTGGGAACTAGTGGTGGGGAACACTGAAGCTTTCTTT

J gene: TRBJ2-7
clone size: few
D gene: TRBD2
V gene: TRBV2
CDR3 protein: CASSEGGLAGVGEQYF
CDR3 DNA: TGTGCCAGCAGTGAAGGGGGACTAGCGGGAGTAGGGGAGCAGTACTTC

J gene: TRBJ2-2
clone size: -
D gene: -
V gene: TRBV6-6
CDR3 protein: CASSSHDATGELFF
CDR3 DNA: TGTGCCAGCAGCAGCCATGACGCAACCGGGGAGCTGTTTTTT

J gene: TRBJ2-1
clone size: -
D gene: -
V gene: TRBV4-3
CDR3 protein: CASSQESGGTYNEQFF
CDR3 DNA: TGCGCCAGCAGCCAAGAGTCAGGGGGGACCTACAATGAGCAGTTCTTC

J gene: TRBJ2-1
clone size: -
D gene: TRBD1
V gene: TRBV19
CDR3 protein: CASSRDSYNEQFF
CDR3 DNA: TGTGCCAGTAGTAGGGACAGCTACAATGAGCAGTTCTTC

J gene: TRBJ1-5
clone size: -
D gene: TRBD1
V gene: TRBV27
CDR3 protein: CASSLTGRSNQPQHF
CDR3 DNA: TGTGCCAGCAGCCTGACAGGGAGGAGCAATCAGCCCCAGCATTTT

J gene: TRBJ1-1
clone size: -
D gene: -
V gene: TRBV7-9
CDR3 protein: CASSLEAEAFF
CDR3 DNA: TGTGCCAGCAGCCTAGAGGCTGAAGCTTTCTTT

J gene: TRBJ2-7
clone size: -
D gene: -
V gene: TRBV7-2
CDR3 protein: CASSSWGSGQYF
CDR3 DNA: TGTGCCAGCAGCTCTTGGGGATCTGGGCAGTACTTC

J gene: TRBJ2-7
clone size: once
D gene: -
V gene: TRBV11-2
CDR3 protein: CASSRGWGGGSYEQYF
CDR3 DNA: TGTGCCAGCAGTCGTGGGTGGGGTGGAGGCTCCTACGAGCAGTACTTC

J gene: TRBJ1-2
clone size: -
D gene: -
V gene: TRBV19
CDR3 protein: CASSIGRRESSGYTF
CDR3 DNA: TGTGCCAGTAGTATAGGTCGGAGGGAGTCGAGTGGCTACACCTTC

J gene: TRBJ2-1
clone size: medium-sized
D gene: TRBD2
V gene: TRBV7-9
CDR3 protein: CASSLVGGGGNEQFF
CDR3 DNA: TGTGCCAGCAGCTTAGTTGGGGGGGGAGGGAATGAGCAGTTCTTC

J gene: TRBJ1-5
clone size: -
D gene: -
V gene: TRBV6-1
CDR3 protein: CASSLREQPQHF
CDR3 DNA: TGTGCCAGCAGCCTCCGGGAGCAGCCCCAGCATTTT

J gene: TRBJ2-5
clone size: -
D gene: TRBD2
V gene: TRBV18
CDR3 protein: CASSRPGLAQETQYF
CDR3 DNA: TGTGCCAGCTCACGTCCGGGACTAGCGCAAGAGACCCAGTACTTC

J gene: TRBJ2-5
clone size: -
D gene: TRBD2
V gene: TRBV9
CDR3 protein: CASSVGTSGQETQYF
CDR3 DNA: TGTGCCAGCAGCGTAGGGACTAGCGGACAAGAGACCCAGTACTTC

J gene: TRBJ1-2
clone size: -
D gene: -
V gene: TRBV6-4
CDR3 protein: CASVKGAGYTF
CDR3 DNA: TGTGCCAGCGTAAAGGGAGCCGGCTACACCTTC

J gene: TRBJ2-1
clone size: -
D gene: -
V gene: TRBV20-1
CDR3 protein: CSAKRDEQFF
CDR3 DNA: TGCAGTGCTAAGCGGGATGAGCAGTTCTTC

J gene: TRBJ1-5
clone size: -
D gene: TRBD1
V gene: TRBV19
CDR3 protein: CASSIGQGGQPQHF
CDR3 DNA: TGTGCCAGTAGTATTGGGCAGGGGGGGCAGCCCCAGCATTTT

J gene: TRBJ2-2
clone size: -
D gene: -
V gene: TRBV4-3
CDR3 protein: CASSQDGGNTGELFF
CDR3 DNA: TGCGCCAGCAGCCAAGATGGCGGTAACACCGGGGAGCTGTTTTTT

J gene: TRBJ1-1
clone size: few
D gene: -
V gene: TRBV7-8
CDR3 protein: CASSLDGTPNTEAFF
CDR3 DNA: TGTGCCAGCAGCTTAGATGGGACACCGAACACTGAAGCTTTCTTT

J gene: TRBJ2-7
clone size: -
D gene: -
V gene: TRBV5-4
CDR3 protein: CASSFRPSFGGYEQYF
CDR3 DNA: TGTGCCAGCAGCTTCCGGCCCTCTTTTGGGGGCTACGAGCAGTACTTC

J gene: TRBJ2-7
clone size: -
D gene: TRBD1
V gene: TRBV13
CDR3 protein: CASSLRQSRDRPF
CDR3 DNA: TGTGCCAGCAGCTTACGGCAGAGCCGGGACAGACCCTTC

J gene: TRBJ1-5
clone size: -
D gene: -
V gene: TRBV30
CDR3 protein: CAWSVEGTSNQPQHF
CDR3 DNA: TGTGCCTGGAGTGTAGAGGGGACCTCCAATCAGCCCCAGCATTTT

J gene: TRBJ1-4
clone size: -
D gene: -
V gene: TRBV10-3
CDR3 protein: CAISKNEGEKLFF
CDR3 DNA: TGTGCCATCAGTAAAAACGAGGGGGAAAAACTGTTTTTT

J gene: TRBJ1-2
clone size: -
D gene: TRBD1
V gene: TRBV5-4
CDR3 protein: CASSDSGGVGYGYTF
CDR3 DNA: TGTGCCAGCAGCGACTCAGGGGGAGTAGGCTATGGCTACACCTTC

J gene: TRBJ1-2
clone size: -
D gene: -
V gene: TRBV14
CDR3 protein: CASSQDVQRSYLDGYTF
CDR3 DNA: TGTGCCAGCAGCCAAGATGTCCAGAGGTCGTACCTAGATGGCTACACCTTC